The T cell receptor beta chain under discussion was sequenced for a study of T cell changes during pregnancy in multiple sclerosis. The method was immunoSEQ multiplex PCR; TCRdb's version includes in-frame clones alone and lacks a portion of them. The data show 60,000 to 85,000 clones, more than 90% seen once. The sequence was collected from a female donor with multiple sclerosis, enrolled in a pregnancy study. The specimen was peripheral blood, collected in the first trimester of pregnancy.

Here the CDR3 DNA reads TGTGCCAGCAGTCCCAGACAGGCACCAGGGGCCAACGTCCTGACTTTC. Its translation is CASSPRQAPGANVLTF. V is TRBV28 and J is TRBJ2-6; maybe TRBD1 (6 bases). Germline CDR1 reads MDHEN; CDR2 reads SYDVKM. Trimming removed 5 bases from V and 4 bases from J, with 15 bases in between. The CDR3 runs to 16 residues.